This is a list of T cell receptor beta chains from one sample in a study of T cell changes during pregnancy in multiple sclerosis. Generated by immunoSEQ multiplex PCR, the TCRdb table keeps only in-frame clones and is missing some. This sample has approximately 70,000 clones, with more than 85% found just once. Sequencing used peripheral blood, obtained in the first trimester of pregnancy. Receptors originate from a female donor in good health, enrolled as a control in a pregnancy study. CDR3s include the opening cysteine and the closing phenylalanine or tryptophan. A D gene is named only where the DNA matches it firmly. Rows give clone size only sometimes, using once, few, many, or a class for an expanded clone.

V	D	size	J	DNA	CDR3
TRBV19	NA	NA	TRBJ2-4	TGTGCCAGTAGCTTCGGGGAAACCTCAGGCATTCAGTACTTC	CASSFGETSGIQYF
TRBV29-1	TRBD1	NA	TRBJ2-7	TGCAGCGTTCGTCCGGGACAGGACTTCTCCTACGAGCAGTACTTC	CSVRPGQDFSYEQYF
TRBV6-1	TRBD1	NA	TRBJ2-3	TGTGCCAGCAGTGTAAGGACAGGGGGCGCTTATACGCAGTATTTT	CASSVRTGGAYTQYF
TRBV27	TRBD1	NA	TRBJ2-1	TGTGCCAGCAGTTTGGCCGGGACAGGCTACAATGAGCAGTTCTTC	CASSLAGTGYNEQFF
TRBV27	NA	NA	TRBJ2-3	TGTGCCAGCAGTTTATTTGGGCGGGACACAGATACGCAGTATTTT	CASSLFGRDTDTQYF
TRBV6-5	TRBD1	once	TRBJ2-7	TGTGCCAGCAGTTACTCGGGACAGGGTGGCGAGCAGTACTTC	CASSYSGQGGEQYF
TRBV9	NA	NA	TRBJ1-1	TGTGCCAGCAGCGTAGTAGGACAGAACACTGAAGCTTTCTTT	CASSVVGQNTEAFF
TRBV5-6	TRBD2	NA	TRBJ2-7	TGTGCCAGCAGCTTGGCCGGGGGGGGTAGCTCCTACGAGCAGTACTTC	CASSLAGGGSSYEQYF
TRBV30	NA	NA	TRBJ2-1	TGTGCCTGGAGTCTGGGCTATGAGCAGTTCTTC	CAWSLGYEQFF
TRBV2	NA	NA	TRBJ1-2	TGTGCCAGCAGTGGGGCCCCTGGTGGCTACACCTTC	CASSGAPGGYTF
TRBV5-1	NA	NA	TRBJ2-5	TGCGCCAGCAGCTTGGCCAGCGGACAAGAGACCCAGTACTTC	CASSLASGQETQYF
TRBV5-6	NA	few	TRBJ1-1	TGTGCCAGCAGCTTGGCTTTAGGCACAGAGAACACTGAAGCTTTCTTT	CASSLALGTENTEAFF
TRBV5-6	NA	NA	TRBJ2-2	TGTGCCAGCAGCTTGGGCCCGGAGGTTCCCGGCCACACCGGGGAGCTGTTTTTT	CASSLGPEVPGHTGELFF
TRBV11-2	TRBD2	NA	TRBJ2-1	TGTGCCAGCAGAGGCGGGACTAGCGACTACAATGAGCAGTTCTTC	CASRGGTSDYNEQFF
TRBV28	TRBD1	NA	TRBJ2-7	TGTGCCAGCAGTATTCCCGGGACAGGGACCTACGAGCAGTACTTC	CASSIPGTGTYEQYF
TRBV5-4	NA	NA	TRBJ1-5	TGTGCCAGCAGCTGGGACTCCACTCAGCCCCAGCATTTT	CASSWDSTQPQHF
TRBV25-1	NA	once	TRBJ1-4	TGTGCCAGCAGTGAATGGCTCGGGGGGGAGAATGAAAAACTGTTTTTT	CASSEWLGGENEKLFF
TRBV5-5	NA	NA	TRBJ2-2	TGTGCCAGCAGCTTTCGCACCGGGGAGCTGTTTTTT	CASSFRTGELFF
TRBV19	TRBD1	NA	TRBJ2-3	TGTGCCAGTAGTCCTCAGAGGGACAGGGGGACAGATACGCAGTATTTT	CASSPQRDRGTDTQYF
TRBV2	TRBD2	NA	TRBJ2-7	TGTGCCAGCAGGGAGACTAGCGGGAGGGTCGGTTCGAAGCAGTACTTC	CASRETSGRVGSKQYF
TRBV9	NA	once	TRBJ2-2	TGTGCCACGAAATGGTATAGCCCCGGGGAGCTGTTTTTT	CATKWYSPGELFF
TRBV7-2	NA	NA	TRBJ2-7	TGTGCCAGCAGCTTAGGTCTAGGCTCCACCTACGAGCAGTACTTC	CASSLGLGSTYEQYF